Presented here are 26 T cell receptor beta chains from one specimen sequenced in a study of cytomegalovirus exposure and HLA in healthy donors. The assay was immunoSEQ multiplex PCR, and TCRdb's table has in-frame clones only and misses some. The table shows about 160,000 clones, with more than 70% occurring only once. Sequenced input: PBMCs. These TCRs come from a man aged 18 to 30 in good health and CMV-seronegative.

This rearrangement joins TRBV5-4 to TRBJ2-7; D is possibly TRBD1 (5 bases). Germline V CDR1 and CDR2: SGHNT, YYREEE (reference sequence). CDR3 length: 14 amino acids. Trimming removed 4 bases from V and 3 bases from J, with 14 bases in between. This CDR3 reads CASSTQPDSYEQYV. In nucleotides, the CDR3 is TGTGCCAGCAGCACCCAACCAGACAGCTACGAGCAGTACGTC.

The chain is built from TRBV29-1 and TRBJ2-2, with D tentatively TRBD2 (6 bases). Germline values: CDR1 SQVTM, CDR2 ANQGSEA. The CDR3 is 12 residues long. V was pared by 6 bases and J by 5 bases, with 10 bases between. The CDR3 DNA reads TGCAGCGTGGAGGGGAGAACCGGGGAGCTGTTTTTT. It translates to CSVEGRTGELFF.

The J gene is TRBJ2-7, the V gene TRBV2; 12 bases are a match to TRBD2. J was trimmed by 2 bases and V by 6 bases; bases with no gene match: 8. The CDR3 covers 16 residues. Germline values: CDR1 SNHLY, CDR2 FYNNEI. CDR3 coding DNA: TGTGCCAGCAGACTTTTACTAGCGGGGGGTACCTACGAGCAGTACGTC. It encodes CASRLLLAGGTYEQYV.

This clone was counted between two and nine times. The rearrangement joins TRBV6-5 to TRBJ2-7; TRBD1 matches at 9 bases. CDR1 is MNHEY and CDR2 is SVGAGI in the germline V gene. V lost 0 bases and J lost 3; bases outside the gene matches: 0. The CDR3 length is 14 residues. The CDR3 spells CASSYSTGGYEQYF. The CDR3 DNA reads TGTGCCAGCAGTTACTCGACAGGGGGCTACGAGCAGTACTTC.

The V call is TRBV28, the J call TRBJ2-7, with a possible D match to TRBD1 (6 bases). V gave up 2 bases and J gave up 1 base, with 6 bases separating them. Germline CDR1 MDHEN, CDR2 SYDVKM. CDR3 length equals 13 residues. Written as DNA, the CDR3 is TGTGCCAGCAGTTTAGGACAGTCCTACGAGCAGTACGTC. This gives the protein CASSLGQSYEQYV.

The chain is built from TRBV27 and TRBJ2-5, with 8 positions matching TRBD1. This CDR3 is 16 amino acids long. After removal of 5 bases from V and 0 bases from J, the junction contained 8 bases not matched to a gene. Germline lookup yields CDR1 MNHEY and CDR2 SMNVEV (reference sequence). The DNA of the CDR3 is TGTGCCAGCAGTGACAGGGGCCCCTGGTACCAAGAGACCCAGTACTTC. Its protein product is CASSDRGPWYQETQYF.

The V and J genes are TRBV6-5 and TRBJ2-3; 9 bases are a match to TRBD2. This CDR3 has 16 residues. J gave up 3 bases and V 0 bases, and 4 bases lay outside the gene matches. From germline, CDR1 is MNHEY and CDR2 SVGAGI. The DNA for the CDR3 is TGTGCCAGCAGTTACTCTAGCGGGAGAGTTACAGATACGCAGTATTTT. Its protein is CASSYSSGRVTDTQYF.

The chain links TRBV28 to TRBJ1-5, with unresolved D. This CDR3 has 13 residues. V lost 6 bases and J 4 bases, leaving 10 bases between the germline ends. Germline CDR1 reads MDHEN; CDR2 reads SYDVKM. The CDR3 reads CASRIRGNQPQHF. The CDR3 DNA sequence: TGTGCCAGCAGGATCCGGGGTAATCAGCCCCAGCATTTT.

The rearrangement links TRBV28 to TRBJ1-2, with D possibly being TRBD1 (5 bases). Germline loops: CDR1 MDHEN, CDR2 SYDVKM. CDR3 size: 17 residues. Trimming removed 7 bases at V and 5 bases at J, with 26 bases between. The CDR3 protein is CASIHQTPTVTSYGYTF. CDR3 bases: TGTGCCAGCATCCACCAAACCCCGACAGTCACCTCATATGGCTACACCTTC.

J is TRBJ2-5 and V is TRBV11-2; weak D call: TRBD2 (6 bases). CDR3 length: 13 amino acids. V lost 6 bases to trimming and J lost 5 bases, with 13 bases between them. The V gene's germline CDR1 is SGHAT and CDR2 FQNNGV. For the CDR3, the DNA is TGTGCCAGCAGAGCGGGTAGAGCCGAGACCCAGTACTTC. Its translation: CASRAGRAETQYF.

The rearrangement links TRBV27 to TRBJ1-2, with 11 bases aligning to TRBD1. This CDR3 spans 15 amino acids. Germline-derived CDR1 and CDR2 are MNHEY and SMNVEV (reference sequence). After removal of 5 bases from V and 4 bases from J, the junction contained 6 bases not matched to a gene. The CDR3 nucleotides read TGTGCCAGCAGTCCCGGACAGGGGGCCATCTATGGCTACACCTTC. Translating gives CASSPGQGAIYGYTF.

V usage is TRBV25-1 and J usage is TRBJ1-2; no definite D call. The V gene's germline CDR1 is MGHDK and CDR2 SYGVNS. Trimming stripped 3 bases from V and 7 bases from J, with 18 bases between. The CDR3 is made up of 15 amino acids. The CDR3 protein is CASSDWESLLGGYTF. The DNA for the CDR3 is TGTGCCAGCAGTGATTGGGAGTCCCTGCTCGGTGGCTACACCTTC.

This rearrangement joins TRBV6-1 to TRBJ1-5, with D maybe TRBD1 (5 bases). Germline CDR1 and CDR2: MNHNS and SASEGT. The ends were cut back, 4 bases at V and 11 bases at J, with 9 bases in the middle. The CDR3 covers 11 residues. The CDR3 sequence is CASSVGEAQHF. The CDR3, as DNA: TGTGCCAGCAGTGTAGGGGAGGCCCAGCATTTT.

The genes are TRBV6-5 and TRBJ2-1; 7 bases are a match to TRBD1. The V gene's germline CDR1 is MNHEY and CDR2 SVGAGI. The CDR3 loop spans 15 amino acids. With 5 bases clipped from V and 3 bases from J, the junction kept 7 bases outside the gene matches. Written as DNA, the CDR3 is TGTGCCAGCAGTAGGCGACGGGACAGCTACAATGAGCAGTTCTTC. The encoded protein is CASSRRRDSYNEQFF.

Only one count was recorded for this clone. The chain has TRBV15 and TRBJ1-5; D possibly corresponds to TRBD1 (5 bases). Trimming pared 5 bases from V and 5 bases from J, leaving 16 bases between. Germline CDR1 and CDR2: LNHNV and YYDKDF (reference sequence). This CDR3 region has 15 residues. CDR3 nucleotide sequence: TGTGCCACCAGCTGGGGCCTCGAAGGGGATCAGCCCCAGCATTTT. Its translation is CATSWGLEGDQPQHF.

The genes are TRBV6-1 and TRBJ1-2; tentative D call: TRBD1 (5 bases). Germline V gene lookup returns CDR1 MNHNS and CDR2 SASEGT. The CDR3 extends over 15 amino acids. V was pared by 7 bases and J by 8 bases, with 23 bases between. CDR3: CASITPWVGAKGYTF. The DNA of the CDR3 is TGTGCCAGCATTACCCCCTGGGTAGGGGCTAAAGGCTACACCTTC.

V usage is TRBV6-6 and J usage is TRBJ2-7, with 8 bases identical to TRBD2. The J segment lost 4 bases and the V segment lost 4 bases, leaving 12 bases of the junction unmatched. Germline V gene sequence: CDR1 MNHNY, CDR2 SVGAGI (reference sequence). This CDR3 contains 16 residues. The CDR3 region has the DNA TGTGCCAGCAGTTCCCGGGGGGGCGGGGGCCAATACGAGCAGTACGTC. Protein sequence: CASSSRGGGGQYEQYV.

The rearrangement joins TRBV10-3 to TRBJ1-1; TRBD1 matches at 8 bases. The CDR3 is made up of 13 amino acids. The ends lost 10 bases at V and 1 base at J; junction bases unmatched: 5. Germline lookup yields CDR1 ENHRY and CDR2 SYGVKD. CDR3 nucleotides: TGTGCCACAGGGGGCAGGGGGAACACTGAAGCTTTCTTT. Protein product: CATGGRGNTEAFF.

The V gene is TRBV5-1, the J gene TRBJ2-3, with TRBD2 as a possible D gene (6 bases). V dropped 0 bases and J dropped 4 bases, with 9 bases sitting between them. The CDR3 sequence is 14 residues long. Germline V lookup: CDR1 SGHRS, CDR2 YFSETQ. CDR3 amino acids: CASSLEWGADTQYF. Here the CDR3 DNA reads TGCGCCAGCAGCTTGGAATGGGGGGCAGATACGCAGTATTTT.

V usage is TRBV5-1 and J usage is TRBJ2-6; TRBD2 is a possible D gene (5 bases). This CDR3 comprises 15 residues. V shed 8 bases and J shed 3 bases, with 15 bases lying between them. From germline, CDR1 is SGHRS and CDR2 YFSETQ. Here the CDR3 reads CASSSEGGGANVLTF. CDR3 in DNA: TGCGCCAGTTCAAGCGAGGGCGGTGGGGCCAACGTCCTGACTTTC.

The rearrangement joins TRBV5-5 to TRBJ1-1; TRBD1 might be the D (6 bases). V was clipped by 0 bases and J by 10 bases, with 13 bases between them. The germline V gene encodes CDR1 SGHKS and CDR2 YYEKEE (reference sequence). There are 13 residues in the CDR3. Written as DNA, the CDR3 is TGTGCCAGCAGCTTGGTAATGGTCAGGGGAGCTTTCTTT. Residues: CASSLVMVRGAFF.

This chain links TRBV5-4 with TRBJ1-4, with 9 bases fitting TRBD1. The trim removed 4 bases at V and 8 bases at J, leaving 9 bases unmatched. CDR1 SGHNT and CDR2 YYREEE come from the germline V gene (reference sequence). CDR3 length: 15 residues. CDR3 bases: TGTGCCAGCAGCCCAGGGACAGGGTGGGAGGAAAAACTGTTTTTT. As protein: CASSPGTGWEEKLFF.

CDR3 in amino acids: CASMGSSRFKQFF. The DNA for the CDR3 is TGTGCCAGCATGGGTTCCTCGCGGTTTAAGCAGTTCTTC. The chain carries TRBV6-1 and TRBJ2-1; no clear D gene. The V and J ends lost 7 bases and 11 bases respectively, with 18 bases between them. The CDR3 has 13 amino acids. Germline lookup yields CDR1 MNHNS and CDR2 SASEGT.

The chain joins TRBV16 to TRBJ1-5; D gene unclear. Germline V gene data show CDR1 as KGHSY and CDR2 as FQNENV. Deletions cut 2 bases from V and 6 bases from J, with 14 bases between. The CDR3 sequence is 15 residues long. The CDR3 reads CASSQAGKSSQPQHF. CDR3 DNA sequence: TGTGCCAGCAGCCAAGCGGGGAAGAGTAGTCAGCCCCAGCATTTT.

This CDR3 reads CASSPPGGQGASGNTIYF. CDR3 sequence (DNA): TGTGCCAGCTCACCCCCCGGAGGACAGGGGGCTTCGGGAAACACCATATATTTT. The chain recombines TRBV18 with TRBJ1-3; the match to TRBD1 covers 11 bases. CDR1 KGHSH and CDR2 LQKENI come from the germline V gene. The CDR3 consists of 18 residues. Unmatched junction bases numbered 11, after V lost 3 bases and J lost 4 bases.

Written as DNA, the CDR3 is TGTGCAAGTCGCTTAGACCCTAGCGCGAGGGACTACAATGAGCAGTTCTTC. This codes for CASRLDPSARDYNEQFF. The chain recombines TRBV12-2 with TRBJ2-1; the D call of TRBD2 is as the table states it, not checked on the DNA. TRBV12-2 is a pseudogene. This CDR3 comprises 17 residues.